This TCR beta chain was recorded in a study of human T cells and chemical hapten exposure. The CDR3 has 14 amino acids. V was trimmed by 2 bases and J by 2 bases, leaving 6 bases between them. The V gene's germline CDR1 is MNHEY and CDR2 SVGEGT. TCRdb re-derived calls from the RACE reads in MiXCR, one entry per CDR3 protein. In the table there are over 75,000 distinct CDR3 sequences, roughly a tenth of which are singletons. Time point meaning: patch test 3, about 24 weeks after DPC sensitization. The treatment was: therapeutic diphenylcyclopropenone sensitization with weekly scalp DPC. This clonotype was recorded a few times.

This clonotype originated in a woman in her 30s with alopecia areata. Some clones in this sample may be carry-over from other donors' samples. The chain joins TRBV6-2 or TRBV6-3 to TRBJ2-2; D gene unclear. The sample was whole blood, taken in connection with sensitization to the hapten diphenylcyclopropenone (DPC). The CDR3 spells CASSYPKNTGELFF. The DNA for the CDR3 is TGTGCCAGCAGTTACCCCAAAAACACCGGGGAGCTGTTTTTT.